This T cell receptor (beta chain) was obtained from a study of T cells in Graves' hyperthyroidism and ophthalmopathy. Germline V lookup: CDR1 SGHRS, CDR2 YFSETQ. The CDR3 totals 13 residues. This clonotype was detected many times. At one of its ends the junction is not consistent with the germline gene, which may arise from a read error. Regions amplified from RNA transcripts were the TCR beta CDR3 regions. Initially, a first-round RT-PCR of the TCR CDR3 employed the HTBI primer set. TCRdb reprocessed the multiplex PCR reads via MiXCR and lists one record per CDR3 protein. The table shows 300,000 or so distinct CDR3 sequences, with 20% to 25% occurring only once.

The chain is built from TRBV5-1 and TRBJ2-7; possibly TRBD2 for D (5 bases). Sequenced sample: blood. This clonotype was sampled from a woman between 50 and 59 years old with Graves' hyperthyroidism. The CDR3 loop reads CASSPSGSYEQYF. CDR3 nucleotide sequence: TGTGCCAGCAGCCCCTCGGGGTCCTACGAGCAGTACTTC.